A single sample is the source of the 17 T cell receptor beta chains below, sequenced in a study of T cells in localized non-small cell lung cancer. Sequenced by immunoSEQ multiplex PCR; TCRdb stores in-frame clones only, minus some. The sample has several thousand clones; approximately 25% are singletons. Here the sequenced sample was lung tumor tissue, taken before any cancer treatment. These receptors came from a female donor over 55 with stage I lung adenocarcinoma.

This chain connects TRBV29-1 to TRBJ2-1, with 14 bases aligning to TRBD2. Trimming at V came to 4 bases and at J to 6 bases, leaving 5 bases not matched to a gene. Per germline, CDR1 SQVTM and CDR2 ANQGSEA. The CDR3 is 15 amino acids. The CDR3 region is CSVVPGLAGANEQFF. CDR3 DNA: TGCAGCGTTGTCCCGGGACTAGCGGGGGCCAATGAGCAGTTCTTC.

This clone was counted a few times. The chain couples TRBV9 to TRBJ2-1; 12 bases are shared with TRBD2. CDR1 is SGDLS, CDR2 YYNGEE, per germline. V shed 4 bases and J 1 base; nucleotides not matched to a gene: 3. This CDR3 spans 16 amino acids. CDR3 residues: CASSRTSGVSYNEQFF. The CDR3 DNA reads TGTGCCAGCAGCCGGACTAGCGGGGTATCCTACAATGAGCAGTTCTTC.

The chain carries TRBV19 and TRBJ1-2; possible D gene TRBD1, 5 bases. The ends were cut back, 5 bases at V and 7 bases at J, with 17 bases in the middle. The CDR3 extends over 14 amino acids. The V gene's germline CDR1 is LNHDA and CDR2 SQIVND (reference sequence). In nucleotides, the CDR3 is TGTGCCAGTAGTGGGCACAGTGGGGGAAGTGGCTACACCTTC. The encoded protein is CASSGHSGGSGYTF.

The chain uses TRBV11-3 and TRBJ1-1, with D possibly matching TRBD1 (5 bases). Trimming took off 5 bases at V and 2 bases at J, with 12 bases between the two ends. Germline-derived CDR1 and CDR2 are SGHNT and YENEEA. The CDR3 runs 14 residues. CDR3: CASSKYRYNTEAFF. The CDR3 DNA sequence: TGTGCCAGCAGCAAGTACAGGTACAACACTGAAGCTTTCTTT.

The V call is TRBV23-1, the J call TRBJ2-3, with D perhaps matching TRBD2 (7 bases). TRBV23-1 is assigned to the ORF class and has an uncertain function. V was pared by 2 bases and J by 1 base, with 25 bases between. The CDR3 sequence is 20 residues long. The CDR3 DNA follows: TGCGCCAGCAGTCAACCGGAATATCACAGGGAGGGGAGGTGCACAGATACGCAGTATTTT. The encoded protein is CASSQPEYHREGRCTDTQYF.

The V gene is TRBV11-3, the J gene TRBJ2-7; 10 positions agree with TRBD2. The CDR3 is made up of 16 amino acids. J lost 2 bases, V lost 3 bases, and 7 bases had no gene match. Germline assignment: CDR1 SGHNT and CDR2 YENEEA. For the CDR3, the DNA is TGTGCCAGCAGCTTCACTAGCGGGGTTTCCCCCTACGAGCAGTACTTC. Its protein is CASSFTSGVSPYEQYF.

The chain couples TRBV16 to TRBJ2-7; D may be TRBD1 or TRBD2 (5 bases each). The germline V and J ends were trimmed by 1 base and 4 bases, with 17 bases remaining between them. Germline CDR1 KGHSY, CDR2 FQNENV. The CDR3 is 16 residues long. The CDR3 bases are TGTGCCAGCAGCCAATTCGACTGGGGGAGTAGGTACGAGCAGTACTTC. Translated, it gives CASSQFDWGSRYEQYF.

J is TRBJ1-2 and V is TRBV6-8, with 9 bases lining up with TRBD1. CDR1 is MNHGY, CDR2 SAAAGT, per germline. This CDR3 has 15 residues. V was pared by 7 bases and J by 8 bases, with 14 bases of the junction left unmatched. The DNA of the CDR3 is TGTGCCAGCACCAGGGACAGGGTGACTCCCGAGGGCTACACCTTC. It codes for CASTRDRVTPEGYTF.

V and J are TRBV9 and TRBJ1-4, with D maybe TRBD1 (5 bases). Per germline, CDR1 SGDLS and CDR2 YYNGEE. The CDR3 runs 16 residues. The V gene lost 4 bases and the J gene lost 0 bases, with 13 bases spanning the gap. CDR3 DNA sequence: TGTGCCAGCAGCTTCGGGGGAGATGCAACTAATGAAAAACTGTTTTTT. This translates into CASSFGGDATNEKLFF.

This clone was seen a few times. The rearrangement joins TRBV19 to TRBJ2-7, with 9 bases identical to TRBD1. CDR1 is LNHDA and CDR2 is SQIVND in the germline V gene (reference sequence). V shed 4 bases, J shed 1 base, and the junction held 8 bases outside the gene matches. This CDR3 has 16 residues. Here the CDR3 reads CASSKAGQGYSYEQYF. CDR3 DNA: TGTGCCAGTAGTAAAGCGGGACAGGGATATTCCTACGAGCAGTACTTC.

The chain joins TRBV10-3 to TRBJ2-5; TRBD2 aligns across 10 bases. Per the germline V gene, CDR1 is ENHRY and CDR2 is SYGVKD. This CDR3 contains 15 residues. V trimming: 4 bases; J trimming: 2 bases; junction bases outside the gene matches: 4. CDR3 nucleotide sequence: TGTGCCATCAGTGTGGCTAGCGGGGGTCAAGAGACCCAGTACTTC. Its translation is CAISVASGGQETQYF.

The V and J genes are TRBV19 and TRBJ1-1; a weak D match, TRBD1 (6 bases). The germline gives CDR1 LNHDA, CDR2 SQIVND (reference sequence). The CDR3 runs to 13 residues. The germline V and J ends were trimmed by 0 bases and 8 bases, with 10 bases remaining between them. The CDR3 nucleotides are TGTGCCAGTAGTATAGAAGGGGGGGGCGAAGCTTTCTTT. This sequence encodes CASSIEGGGEAFF.

This clone was seen only a few times. The gene calls are TRBV7-7 and TRBJ2-3; D gene uncertain. Germline values: CDR1 SSHAT, CDR2 FNYEAQ (reference sequence). This CDR3 contains 14 residues. The V end lost 1 base, the J end lost 1 base, and 6 bases lay between the germline ends. The CDR3 loop is CASSLVYRTDTQYF. The DNA for the CDR3 is TGTGCCAGCAGCTTAGTGTACCGCACAGATACGCAGTATTTT. The full variable domain, completed using reference TRBV7-7 and TRBJ2-3, is GAGVSQSPRYKVTKRGQDVTLRCDPISSHATLYWYQQALGQGPEFLTYFNYEAQPDKSGLPSDRFSAERPEGSISTLTIQRTEQRDSAMYRCASSLVYRTDTQYFGPGTRLTVL.

This clone has a handful of counts. The rearrangement joins TRBV7-6 to TRBJ1-4; D may be TRBD1 (5 bases). V was clipped by 5 bases and J by 0 bases, with 19 bases between them. Germline V gene data show CDR1 as SGHVS and CDR2 as FNYEAQ. The CDR3 sequence is 18 residues long. The CDR3 DNA is TGTGCCAGCAGCACCGACGTTACAGGAACCGCAACTAATGAAAAACTGTTTTTT. This sequence encodes CASSTDVTGTATNEKLFF. Full variable domain (remainder filled in from reference TRBV7-6 and TRBJ1-4): GAGVSQSPRYKVTKRGQDVALRCDPISGHVSLYWYRQALGQGPEFLTYFNYEAQQDKSGLPNDRFSAERPEGSISTLTIQRTEQRDSAMYRCASSTDVTGTATNEKLFFGSGTQLSVL.

V usage is TRBV30 and J usage is TRBJ1-4; D is possibly TRBD1 (5 bases). There are 12 residues in the CDR3. Deletions cut 5 bases from V and 8 bases from J, with 12 bases between. Per germline, CDR1 GTSNPN and CDR2 SVGIG (reference sequence). The CDR3 region is CAWGRDGEKLFF. The DNA for the CDR3 is TGTGCCTGGGGAAGGGACGGAGAAAAACTGTTTTTT.

The chain couples TRBV29-1 to TRBJ1-2; 7 positions agree with TRBD1. V lost 3 bases to trimming and J lost 1 base; unmatched junction nucleotides: 2. This CDR3 has 13 amino acids. Germline assignment: CDR1 SQVTM and CDR2 ANQGSEA. CDR3 sequence reads: CSVETGSNYGYTF. Here the CDR3 DNA reads TGCAGCGTTGAGACAGGGAGTAACTATGGCTACACCTTC.

V and J are TRBV11-3 and TRBJ2-5; D is uncertain. V gave up 5 bases and J gave up 2 bases, with 15 bases separating them. CDR3 length equals 15 residues. Germline-derived CDR1 and CDR2 are SGHNT and YENEEA. The CDR3 coding sequence is TGTGCCAGCAGCCCCCTACCTAGGCTTCAAGAGACCCAGTACTTC. Its translation: CASSPLPRLQETQYF. Full variable domain (remainder filled in from reference TRBV11-3 and TRBJ2-5): EAGVVQSPRYKIIEKKQPVAFWCNPISGHNTLYWYLQNLGQGPELLIRYENEEAVDDSQLPKDRFSAERLKGVDSTLKIQPAELGDSAVYLCASSPLPRLQETQYFGPGTRLLVL.